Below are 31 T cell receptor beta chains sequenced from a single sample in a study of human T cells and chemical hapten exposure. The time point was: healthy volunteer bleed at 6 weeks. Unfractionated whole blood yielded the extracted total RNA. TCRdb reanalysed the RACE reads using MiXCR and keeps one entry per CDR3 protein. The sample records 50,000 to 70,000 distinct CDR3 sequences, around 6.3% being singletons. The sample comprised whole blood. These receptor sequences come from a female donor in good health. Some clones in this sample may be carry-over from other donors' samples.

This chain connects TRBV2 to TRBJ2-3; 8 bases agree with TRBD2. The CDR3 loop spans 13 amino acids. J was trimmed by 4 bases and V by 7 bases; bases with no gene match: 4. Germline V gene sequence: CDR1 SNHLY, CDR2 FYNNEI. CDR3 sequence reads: CASKAGGPDTQYF. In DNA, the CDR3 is TGTGCCAGCAAGGCGGGAGGCCCAGATACGCAGTATTTT.

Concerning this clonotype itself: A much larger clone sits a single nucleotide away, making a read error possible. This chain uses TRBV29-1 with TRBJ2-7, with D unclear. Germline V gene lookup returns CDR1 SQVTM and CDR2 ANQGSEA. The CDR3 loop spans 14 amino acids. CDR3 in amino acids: CSVEDSGLPGERYF. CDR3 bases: TGCAGCGTTGAAGATTCTGGGTTGCCAGGCGAGCGGTACTTC.

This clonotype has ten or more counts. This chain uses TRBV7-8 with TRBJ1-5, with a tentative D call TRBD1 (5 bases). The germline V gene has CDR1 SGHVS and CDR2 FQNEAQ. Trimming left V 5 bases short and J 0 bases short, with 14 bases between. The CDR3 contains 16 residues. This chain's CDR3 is CASSPGTAYSNQPQHF. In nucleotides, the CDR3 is TGTGCCAGCAGCCCAGGGACGGCATATAGCAATCAGCCCCAGCATTTT.

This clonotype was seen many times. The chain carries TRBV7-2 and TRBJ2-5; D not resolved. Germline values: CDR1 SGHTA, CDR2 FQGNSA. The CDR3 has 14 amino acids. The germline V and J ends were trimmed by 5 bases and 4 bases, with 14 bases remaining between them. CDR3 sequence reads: CASSPTLAGETQYF. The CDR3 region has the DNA TGTGCCAGCAGCCCGACACTGGCCGGAGAGACCCAGTACTTC.

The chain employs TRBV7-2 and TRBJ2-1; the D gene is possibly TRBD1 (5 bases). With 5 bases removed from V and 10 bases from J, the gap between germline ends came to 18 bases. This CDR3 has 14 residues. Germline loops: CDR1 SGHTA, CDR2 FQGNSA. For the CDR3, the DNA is TGTGCCAGCAGCAGCCCCCTTGCGGCAGGGGAGCAGTTCTTC. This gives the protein CASSSPLAAGEQFF.

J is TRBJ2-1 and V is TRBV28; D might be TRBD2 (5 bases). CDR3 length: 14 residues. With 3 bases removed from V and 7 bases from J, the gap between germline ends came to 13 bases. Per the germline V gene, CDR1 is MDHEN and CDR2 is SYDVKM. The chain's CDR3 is CASSLSFPGNEQFF. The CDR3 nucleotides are TGTGCCAGCAGTTTGAGTTTTCCGGGGAATGAGCAGTTCTTC. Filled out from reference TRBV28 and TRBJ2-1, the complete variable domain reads DVKVTQSSRYLVKRTGEKVFLECVQDMDHENMFWYRQDPGLGLRLIYFSYDVKMKEKGDIPEGYSVSREKKERFSLILESASTNQTSMYLCASSLSFPGNEQFFGPGTRLTVL.

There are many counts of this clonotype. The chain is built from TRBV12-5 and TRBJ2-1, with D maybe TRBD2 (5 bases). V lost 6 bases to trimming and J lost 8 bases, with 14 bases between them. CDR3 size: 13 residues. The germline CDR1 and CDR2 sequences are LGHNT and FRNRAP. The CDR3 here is CASGSSGKDEQFF. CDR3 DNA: TGTGCTAGTGGGTCCTCGGGGAAGGATGAGCAGTTCTTC.

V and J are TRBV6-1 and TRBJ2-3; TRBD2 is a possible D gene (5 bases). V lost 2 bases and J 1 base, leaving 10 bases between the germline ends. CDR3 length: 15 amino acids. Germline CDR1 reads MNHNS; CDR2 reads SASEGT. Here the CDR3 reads CASSEQDGGTDTQYF. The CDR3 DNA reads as TGTGCCAGCAGTGAACAGGACGGGGGCACAGATACGCAGTATTTT.

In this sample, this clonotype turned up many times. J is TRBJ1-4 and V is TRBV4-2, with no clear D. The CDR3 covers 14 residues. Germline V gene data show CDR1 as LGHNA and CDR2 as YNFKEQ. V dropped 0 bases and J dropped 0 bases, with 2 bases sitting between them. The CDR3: CASSQDATNEKLFF. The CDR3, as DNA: TGTGCCAGCAGCCAAGATGCAACTAATGAAAAACTGTTTTTT.

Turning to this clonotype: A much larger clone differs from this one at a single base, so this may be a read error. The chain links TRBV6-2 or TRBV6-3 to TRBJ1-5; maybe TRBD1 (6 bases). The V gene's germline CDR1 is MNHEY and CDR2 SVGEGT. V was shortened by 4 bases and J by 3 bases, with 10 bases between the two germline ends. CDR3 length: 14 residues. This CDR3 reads CASSSDSYNQPQHF. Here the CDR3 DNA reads TGTGCCAGCAGTTCGGACAGCTACAATCAGCCCCAGCATTTT.

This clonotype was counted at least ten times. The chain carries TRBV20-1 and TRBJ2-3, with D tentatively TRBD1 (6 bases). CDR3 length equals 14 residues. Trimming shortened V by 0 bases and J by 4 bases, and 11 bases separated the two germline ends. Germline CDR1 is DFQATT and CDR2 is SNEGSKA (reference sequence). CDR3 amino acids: CSARDSSGADTQYF. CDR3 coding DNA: TGCAGTGCTAGAGATTCGTCAGGGGCAGATACGCAGTATTTT.

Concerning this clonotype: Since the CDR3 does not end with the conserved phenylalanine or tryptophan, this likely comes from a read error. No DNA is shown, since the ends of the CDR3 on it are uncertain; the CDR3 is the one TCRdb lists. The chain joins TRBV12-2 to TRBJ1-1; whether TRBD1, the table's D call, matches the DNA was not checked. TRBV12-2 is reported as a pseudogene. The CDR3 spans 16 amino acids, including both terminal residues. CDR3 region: CASRRTGNNMNTEAFC.

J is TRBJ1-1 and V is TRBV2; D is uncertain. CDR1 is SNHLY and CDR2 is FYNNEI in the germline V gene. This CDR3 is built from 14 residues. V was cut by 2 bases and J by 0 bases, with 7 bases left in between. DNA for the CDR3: TGTGCCAGCAGTGAAAGGTCCGTGAACACTGAAGCTTTCTTT. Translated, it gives CASSERSVNTEAFF.

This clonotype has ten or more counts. This CDR3 is CASSQPSGSAETQYF. The CDR3, as DNA: TGCGCCAGCAGCCAACCTAGCGGGAGCGCGGAGACCCAGTACTTC. V and J are TRBV4-1 and TRBJ2-5; 10 bases agree with TRBD2. V gave up 2 bases and J gave up 5 bases; unmatched junction bases: 5. CDR3 length: 15 amino acids. CDR1 is MGHRA and CDR2 is YSYEKL in the germline V gene.

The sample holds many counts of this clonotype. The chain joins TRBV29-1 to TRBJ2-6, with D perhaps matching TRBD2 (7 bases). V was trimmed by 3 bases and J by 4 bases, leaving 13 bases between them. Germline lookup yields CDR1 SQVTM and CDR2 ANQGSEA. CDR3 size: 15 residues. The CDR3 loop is CSVDTGGRGANVLTF. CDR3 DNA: TGCAGCGTTGATACGGGGGGCCGCGGGGCCAACGTCCTGACTTTC.

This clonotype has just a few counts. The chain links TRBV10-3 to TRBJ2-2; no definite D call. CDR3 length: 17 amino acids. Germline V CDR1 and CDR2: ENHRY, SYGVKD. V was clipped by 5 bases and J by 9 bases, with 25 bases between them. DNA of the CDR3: TGTGCCATCAGTACGGACCTAGTAAACCCTGAGGTCCGGGAGCTGTTTTTT. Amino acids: CAISTDLVNPEVRELFF.

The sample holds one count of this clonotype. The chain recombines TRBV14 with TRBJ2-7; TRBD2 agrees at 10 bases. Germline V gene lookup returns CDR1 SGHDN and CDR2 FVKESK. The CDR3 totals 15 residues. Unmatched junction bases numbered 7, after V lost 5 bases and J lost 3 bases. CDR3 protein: CASSTGTSAYYEQYF. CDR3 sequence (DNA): TGTGCCAGCAGCACCGGGACTAGCGCCTACTACGAGCAGTACTTC.

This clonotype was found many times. CDR3 nucleotides: TGCAGTGCTAGAGATAATCGGGCTGGGGCCAACGTCCTGACTTTC. This encodes CSARDNRAGANVLTF. The chain links TRBV20-1 to TRBJ2-6; D gene uncertain. Trimming stripped 0 bases from V and 2 bases from J, with 8 bases between. This CDR3 region has 15 residues. The V gene's germline CDR1 is DFQATT and CDR2 SNEGSKA (reference sequence).

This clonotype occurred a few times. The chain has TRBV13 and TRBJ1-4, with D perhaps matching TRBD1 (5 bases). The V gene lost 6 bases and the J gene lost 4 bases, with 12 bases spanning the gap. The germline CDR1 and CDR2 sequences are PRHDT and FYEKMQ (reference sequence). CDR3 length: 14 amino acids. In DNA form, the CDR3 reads TGTGCCAGCAGATTCCGGGGCCGTAATGAAAAACTGTTTTTT. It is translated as CASRFRGRNEKLFF.

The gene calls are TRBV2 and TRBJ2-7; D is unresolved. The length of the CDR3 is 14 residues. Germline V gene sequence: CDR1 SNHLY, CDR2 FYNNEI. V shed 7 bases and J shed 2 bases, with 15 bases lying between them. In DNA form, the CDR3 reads TGTGCCAGCATCACTTGGGCTACCACCTACGAGCAGTACTTC. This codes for CASITWATTYEQYF.

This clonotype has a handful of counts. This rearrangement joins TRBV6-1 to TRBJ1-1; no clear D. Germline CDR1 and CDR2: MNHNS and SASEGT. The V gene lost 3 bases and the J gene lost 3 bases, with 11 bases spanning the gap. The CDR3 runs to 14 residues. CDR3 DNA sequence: TGTGCCAGCAGTGAGTACGATTTCGACACTGAAGCTTTCTTT. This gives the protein CASSEYDFDTEAFF.

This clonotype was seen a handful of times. The CDR3 loop is CSVVTGFLSYEQYF. In nucleotides, the CDR3 is TGCAGCGTCGTAACAGGGTTTTTGTCCTACGAGCAGTACTTC. V and J are TRBV29-1 and TRBJ2-7; a weak D match, TRBD1 (6 bases). Germline loops: CDR1 SQVTM, CDR2 ANQGSEA. Trimming left V 6 bases short and J 1 base short, with 16 bases between. CDR3 length: 14 residues.

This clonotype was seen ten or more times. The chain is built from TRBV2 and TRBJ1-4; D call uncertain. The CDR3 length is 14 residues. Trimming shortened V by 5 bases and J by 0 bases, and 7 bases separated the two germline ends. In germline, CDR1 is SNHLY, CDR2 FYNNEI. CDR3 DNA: TGTGCCAGCAGTCTCGAGGCAACTAATGAAAAACTGTTTTTT. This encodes CASSLEATNEKLFF.

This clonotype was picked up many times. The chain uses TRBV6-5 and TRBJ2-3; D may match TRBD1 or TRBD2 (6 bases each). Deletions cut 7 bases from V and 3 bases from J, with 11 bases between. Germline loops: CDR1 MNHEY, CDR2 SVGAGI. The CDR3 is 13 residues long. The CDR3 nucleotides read TGTGCCAGCAAGGGGGGTGGTACAGATACGCAGTATTTT. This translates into CASKGGGTDTQYF.

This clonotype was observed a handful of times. The CDR3 sequence is CASSPGTSKRTDTQYF. Here the CDR3 DNA reads TGTGCCAGCAGCCCTGGGACCTCAAAACGCACAGATACGCAGTATTTT. V gene TRBV11-2 combines with J gene TRBJ2-3; perhaps D is TRBD1 or TRBD2 (5 bases each). The length of the CDR3 is 16 residues. Germline CDR1 reads SGHAT; CDR2 reads FQNNGV. With 5 bases removed from V and 1 base from J, the gap between germline ends came to 16 bases.

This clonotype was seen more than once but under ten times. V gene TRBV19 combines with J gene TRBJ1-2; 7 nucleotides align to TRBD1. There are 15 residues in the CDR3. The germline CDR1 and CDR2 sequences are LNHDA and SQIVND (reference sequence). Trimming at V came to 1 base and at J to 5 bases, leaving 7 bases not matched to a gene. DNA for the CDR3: TGTGCCAGTAGTATAGTGGGCGGGACAGCGTATGGCTACACCTTC. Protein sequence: CASSIVGGTAYGYTF.

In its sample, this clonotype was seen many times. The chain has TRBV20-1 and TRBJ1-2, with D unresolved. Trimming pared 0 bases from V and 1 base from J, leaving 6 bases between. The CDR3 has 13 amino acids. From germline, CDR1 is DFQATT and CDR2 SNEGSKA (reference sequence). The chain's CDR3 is CSARDNSNYGYTF. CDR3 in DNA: TGCAGTGCTAGAGATAACAGTAACTATGGCTACACCTTC.

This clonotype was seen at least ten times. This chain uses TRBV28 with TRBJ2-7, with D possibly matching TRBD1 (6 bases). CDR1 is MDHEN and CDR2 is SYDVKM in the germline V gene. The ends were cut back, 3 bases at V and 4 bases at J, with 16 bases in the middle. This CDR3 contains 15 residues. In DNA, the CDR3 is TGTGCCAGCAGTTTGCTGTCGGACAGTAAATACGAGCAGTACTTC. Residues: CASSLLSDSKYEQYF.

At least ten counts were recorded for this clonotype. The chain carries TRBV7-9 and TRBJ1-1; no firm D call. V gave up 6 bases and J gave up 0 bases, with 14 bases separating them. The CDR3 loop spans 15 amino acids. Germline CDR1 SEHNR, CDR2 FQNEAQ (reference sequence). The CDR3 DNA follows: TGTGCCAGCAGGCGCTCTACCACTGTGAACACTGAAGCTTTCTTT. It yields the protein CASRRSTTVNTEAFF.

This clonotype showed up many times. CDR3 DNA: TGTGCCAGCAGGGCCTCCGGGCCGAGCAATCAGCCCCAGCATTTT. Protein product: CASRASGPSNQPQHF. This chain joins TRBV28 and TRBJ1-5; D gene unclear. Trimming removed 6 bases at V and 1 base at J, with 13 bases between. The germline gives CDR1 MDHEN, CDR2 SYDVKM. The CDR3 runs to 15 residues.

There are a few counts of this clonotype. CDR3 residues: CASSLGGARADTQYF. CDR3 sequence (DNA): TGTGCCAGCAGTTTAGGGGGGGCGCGGGCAGATACGCAGTATTTT. V usage is TRBV28 and J usage is TRBJ2-3, with D possibly TRBD2 on 7 matching bases. Germline V gene sequence: CDR1 MDHEN, CDR2 SYDVKM. V lost 2 bases and J 4 bases, leaving 13 bases between the germline ends. CDR3 length: 15 residues. Filled out from reference TRBV28 and TRBJ2-3, the complete variable domain reads DVKVTQSSRYLVKRTGEKVFLECVQDMDHENMFWYRQDPGLGLRLIYFSYDVKMKEKGDIPEGYSVSREKKERFSLILESASTNQTSMYLCASSLGGARADTQYFGPGTRLTVL.